These 25 T cell receptor beta chains were all obtained from the same sample, sequenced in a study of T cell responses to AZD1222 COVID-19 vaccine. Data came from immunoSEQ multiplex PCR; TCRdb stores just in-frame clones and leaves some out. The sample has 100,000 to 150,000 clones; about 89% are singletons. Sample: peripheral blood, taken on day 0 of AZD1222 vaccination. Receptors originate from an adult in good health.

In DNA, the CDR3 is TGTGCCAGCAGCTTTTCCTCTAGCGGGAGCACAGATACGCAGTATTTT. Translating gives CASSFSSSGSTDTQYF. The chain is built from TRBV7-9 and TRBJ2-3; the match to TRBD2 covers 8 bases. CDR3 length equals 16 residues. Trimming cost V 3 bases and J 0 bases; bases outside gene matches: 5. Per the germline V gene, CDR1 is SEHNR and CDR2 is FQNEAQ (reference sequence).

The chain employs TRBV14 and TRBJ2-5, with D perhaps TRBD1 (5 bases). Looked up from germline, CDR1 is SGHDN and CDR2 is FVKESK. The V and J ends lost 6 bases and 2 bases respectively, with 25 bases between them. The CDR3 consists of 18 residues. This CDR3 reads CASRPRSQERGGQETQYF. In DNA form, the CDR3 reads TGTGCCAGCAGACCAAGGAGTCAGGAAAGGGGTGGACAAGAGACCCAGTACTTC.

V and J are TRBV9 and TRBJ2-3; 7 bases align to TRBD2. Germline CDR1 and CDR2: SGDLS and YYNGEE. After removal of 3 bases from V and 4 bases from J, the junction contained 8 bases not matched to a gene. The CDR3 is 15 amino acids. CDR3 protein: CASSGLLAPADTQYF. CDR3 DNA: TGTGCCAGCAGCGGACTACTAGCGCCGGCAGATACGCAGTATTTT.

The chain carries TRBV5-1 and TRBJ2-7, with 8 nucleotides matching TRBD1. The CDR3 has 17 amino acids. Germline V gene data show CDR1 as SGHRS and CDR2 as YFSETQ. The V segment lost 4 bases and the J segment 3 bases; nucleotides outside the gene matches: 15. Here the CDR3 reads CASSPLRLDRDSYEQYF. The CDR3 DNA is TGCGCCAGCAGCCCCCTTCGACTGGACAGGGACAGCTACGAGCAGTACTTC.

The chain has TRBV19 and TRBJ1-2; 7 positions match TRBD1. The CDR3 length is 13 residues. Germline CDR1 LNHDA, CDR2 SQIVND (reference sequence). V was clipped by 6 bases and J by 1 base; unmatched bases: 2. For the CDR3, the DNA is TGTGCCAGTAGCCGGACAGGTAACTATGGCTACACCTTC. It codes for CASSRTGNYGYTF.

J is TRBJ1-4 and V is TRBV7-2, with D possibly TRBD1 on 5 matching bases. V was cut by 5 bases and J by 8 bases, with 15 bases left in between. The CDR3 is 14 amino acids. CDR1 and CDR2 (germline): SGHTA, FQGNSA. CDR3 amino acids: CASSRDPLPEKLFF. CDR3 DNA sequence: TGTGCCAGCAGCCGGGACCCCTTGCCCGAAAAACTGTTTTTT.

The chain uses TRBV19 and TRBJ1-6; tentative D call: TRBD1 (6 bases). In germline, CDR1 is LNHDA, CDR2 SQIVND (reference sequence). Trimming pared 3 bases from V and 7 bases from J, leaving 13 bases between. This CDR3 contains 15 residues. The CDR3, as DNA: TGTGCCAGTAGTATGGGGCCGCAGGGGAATTCACCCCTCCACTTT. Translating gives CASSMGPQGNSPLHF.

The gene calls are TRBV11-1 and TRBJ2-5; D ambiguous. Germline values: CDR1 SGHAT, CDR2 FQDESV (reference sequence). The CDR3 loop spans 13 amino acids. The V gene lost 5 bases and the J gene lost 2 bases, with 9 bases spanning the gap. The CDR3 sequence: CASSPWTQETQYF. CDR3 sequence (DNA): TGTGCCAGCAGCCCATGGACGCAAGAGACCCAGTACTTC.

This clone was counted a single time. The chain is built from TRBV7-2 and TRBJ2-2, with 7 nucleotides matching TRBD2. CDR1 and CDR2 (germline): SGHTA, FQGNSA. The CDR3 has 13 amino acids. V dropped 9 bases and J dropped 5; count of bases not matched to a gene: 6. The chain's CDR3 is CARAERGTGELFF. The CDR3 DNA is TGTGCCAGAGCGGAGCGGGGAACCGGGGAGCTGTTTTTT.

The chain is built from TRBV9 and TRBJ2-2; a possible D gene is TRBD1 (6 bases). The length of the CDR3 is 15 residues. Germline CDR1 is SGDLS and CDR2 is YYNGEE. The V and J ends lost 3 bases and 6 bases respectively, with 15 bases between them. CDR3 sequence (DNA): TGTGCCAGCAGCGATTACAGGGTCGGCGCCGGGGAGCTGTTTTTT. It translates to CASSDYRVGAGELFF.

The chain is built from TRBV27 and TRBJ2-6; D is possibly TRBD1 (5 bases). In germline, CDR1 is MNHEY, CDR2 SMNVEV (reference sequence). There are 19 residues in the CDR3. V shed 5 bases and J shed 3 bases, with 23 bases lying between them. The CDR3: CASSPRPQWGMDGANVLTF. For the CDR3, the DNA is TGTGCCAGCAGTCCGCGACCACAATGGGGCATGGATGGGGCCAACGTCCTGACTTTC.

The chain joins TRBV5-5 to TRBJ2-1; a possible D gene is TRBD1 (6 bases). The CDR3 is 15 residues long. Between the trimmed V and J ends, which lost 0 bases and 8 bases, there was a span of 15 bases. The V gene's germline CDR1 is SGHKS and CDR2 YYEKEE (reference sequence). CDR3 amino acids: CASSLVRQGSDEQFF. In DNA, the CDR3 is TGTGCCAGCAGCTTGGTACGCCAGGGGAGCGATGAGCAGTTCTTC.

V is TRBV7-8 and J is TRBJ2-1; 13 nucleotides line up with TRBD2. The CDR3 consists of 16 residues. V lost 5 bases, J lost 5 bases, and 6 bases stayed unmatched. CDR1 is SGHVS and CDR2 is FQNEAQ in the germline V gene. The CDR3, as DNA: TGTGCCAGCAGCCGAACGGGACTAGCGGGAAACAATGAGCAGTTCTTC. The encoded protein is CASSRTGLAGNNEQFF.

The chain employs TRBV7-2 and TRBJ2-3, with D possibly matching TRBD1 (5 bases). Looked up from germline, CDR1 is SGHTA and CDR2 is FQGNSA. The length of the CDR3 is 15 residues. V was cut by 3 bases and J by 2 bases, with 12 bases left in between. CDR3 bases: TGTGCCAGCAGCTTGGCAGGGCTGGTCACAGATACGCAGTATTTT. Its translation is CASSLAGLVTDTQYF.

In its sample, this clone was seen once. Different DNA sequences within this sample yield the same CDR3. V is TRBV19 and J is TRBJ2-1; TRBD2 is a possible D gene (5 bases). The CDR3 covers 12 residues. Trimming pared 1 base from V and 7 bases from J, leaving 5 bases between. Germline assignment: CDR1 LNHDA and CDR2 SQIVND (reference sequence). CDR3 DNA sequence: TGTGCCAGTAGTATAGGCGGGAATGAGCAGTTCTTC. Protein sequence: CASSIGGNEQFF.

The CDR3 loop reads CASTRQGGHLSYEQYF. The CDR3 coding sequence is TGTGCCAGCACTCGTCAGGGGGGACACCTCTCTTACGAGCAGTACTTC. This chain uses TRBV5-5 with TRBJ2-7, with D possibly TRBD1 on 7 matching bases. This CDR3 has 16 residues. V was pared by 6 bases and J by 4 bases, with 23 bases between. Germline CDR1 and CDR2: SGHKS and YYEKEE (reference sequence). Drawing the rest from reference TRBV5-5 and TRBJ2-7, the complete variable domain is DAGVTQSPTHLIKTRGQQVTLRCSPISGHKSVSWYQQVLGQGPQFIFQYYEKEERGRGNFPDRFSARQFPNYSSELNVNALLLGDSALYLCASTRQGGHLSYEQYFGPGTRLTVT.

In the case of this clone: At one end, the junction sequence differs from germline, possibly due to a read error. V usage is TRBV18 and J usage is TRBJ2-7; D unclear. Germline V gene data show CDR1 as KGHSH and CDR2 as LQKENI. The CDR3 covers 9 residues. Here the CDR3 DNA reads TGTGCCAGCTCACCTACCCCTTCCTTC. Translation: CASSPTPSF.

The chain combines TRBV18 with TRBJ2-1; TRBD2 agrees at 7 bases. Germline trimming cut 7 bases from V and 7 bases from J; bases unmatched to any gene: 10. CDR3 length: 14 amino acids. Germline CDR1 KGHSH, CDR2 LQKENI. For the CDR3, the DNA is TGTGCCAGCTTCTTCGGGCGGGAGCGGAATGAGCAGTTCTTC. Amino acid sequence: CASFFGRERNEQFF.

The chain has TRBV2 and TRBJ1-2, with TRBD1 identical over 9 bases. The CDR3 contains 12 residues. Germline-derived CDR1 and CDR2 are SNHLY and FYNNEI. The junction had 4 bases not matched to a gene; V was cut back by 11 bases and J by 3 bases. The CDR3 nucleotides read TGTGCCTGCCGGGACAGGGACTATGGCTACACCTTC. This translates into CACRDRDYGYTF.

This clone has a single count. The V gene is TRBV4-2, the J gene TRBJ2-1; 7 nucleotides match TRBD2. The germline CDR1 and CDR2 sequences are LGHNA and YNFKEQ. The V gene end was trimmed by 4 bases and the J gene end by 7 bases; junction bases not matched to a gene: 10. CDR3 length: 15 amino acids. As DNA, the CDR3 is TGTGCCAGCAGCCCTCTCGACGGCGGGAGTAATGAGCAGTTCTTC. Encoded protein: CASSPLDGGSNEQFF.

This chain connects TRBV3-1 (or the pseudogene TRBV3-2) to TRBJ2-7, with D unclear. This CDR3 has 11 residues. The ends were cut back, 2 bases at V and 7 bases at J, with 6 bases in the middle. Looked up from germline, CDR1 is LGHDT and CDR2 is YNNKEL (reference sequence). The CDR3 loop reads CASSQTWEQYF. CDR3 in DNA: TGTGCCAGCAGCCAAACATGGGAGCAGTACTTC.

The chain uses TRBV28 and TRBJ1-1, with D possibly matching TRBD1 (6 bases). CDR1 is MDHEN and CDR2 is SYDVKM in the germline V gene. This CDR3 region has 13 residues. Trimming cost V 7 bases and J 3 bases, with 12 bases left between them. For the CDR3, the DNA is TGTGCCAGCACCGGGACACCCTACACTGAAGCTTTCTTT. Its protein product is CASTGTPYTEAFF.

The rearrangement joins TRBV11-3 to TRBJ2-1; tentatively, D is TRBD2 (6 bases). The CDR3 loop spans 16 amino acids. Germline CDR1 and CDR2: SGHNT and YENEEA. Trimming removed 5 bases at V and 0 bases at J, with 14 bases between. The CDR3 here is CASSQGSGSSYNEQFF. In DNA form, the CDR3 reads TGTGCCAGCAGCCAAGGTAGCGGCAGCTCCTACAATGAGCAGTTCTTC.

This clone was observed a handful of times. The chain is built from TRBV30 and TRBJ1-1, with D perhaps matching TRBD1 (6 bases). V dropped 7 bases and J dropped 6 bases, with 21 bases sitting between them. This CDR3 is built from 14 residues. Germline V lookup: CDR1 GTSNPN, CDR2 SVGIG (reference sequence). CDR3 in amino acids: CASNPSYRVAEAFF. The CDR3, as DNA: TGTGCCTCGAACCCATCCTACAGGGTTGCTGAAGCTTTCTTT.

The V and J genes are TRBV7-3 and TRBJ2-3; TRBD2 matches 9 bases. Germline CDR1 and CDR2: SGHTA and FQGTGA. The CDR3 consists of 15 residues. The trim removed 5 bases at V and 3 bases at J, leaving 6 bases unmatched. CDR3 sequence reads: CASSGQRGETDTQYF. CDR3 bases: TGTGCCAGCAGCGGTCAGCGGGGGGAGACAGATACGCAGTATTTT. The variable domain in full, with the rest retrieved from reference TRBV7-3 and TRBJ2-3, is GAGVSQTPSNKVTEKGKYVELRCDPISGHTALYWYRQSLGQGPEFLIYFQGTGAADDSGLPNDRFFAVRPEGSVSTLKIQRTERGDSAVYLCASSGQRGETDTQYFGPGTRLTVL.